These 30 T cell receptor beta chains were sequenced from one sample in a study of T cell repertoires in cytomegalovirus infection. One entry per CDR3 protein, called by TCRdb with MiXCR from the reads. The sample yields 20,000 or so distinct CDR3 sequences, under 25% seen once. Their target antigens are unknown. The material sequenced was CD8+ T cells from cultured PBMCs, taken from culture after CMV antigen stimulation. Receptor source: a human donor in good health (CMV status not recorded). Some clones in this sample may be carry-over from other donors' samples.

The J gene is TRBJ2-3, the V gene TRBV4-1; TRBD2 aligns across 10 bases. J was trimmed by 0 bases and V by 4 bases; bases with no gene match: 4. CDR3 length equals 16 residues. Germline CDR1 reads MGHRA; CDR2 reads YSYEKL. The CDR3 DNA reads TGCGCCAGCAGCCTAGAAGCGGGGGGGAGCACAGATACGCAGTATTTT. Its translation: CASSLEAGGSTDTQYF.

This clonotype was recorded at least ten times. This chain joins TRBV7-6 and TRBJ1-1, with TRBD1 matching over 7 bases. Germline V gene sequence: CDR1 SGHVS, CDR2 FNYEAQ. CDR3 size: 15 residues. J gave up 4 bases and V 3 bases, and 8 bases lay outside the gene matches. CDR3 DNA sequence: TGTGCCAGCAGCTTCGGGGCAGGGGGGTCCACTGAAGCTTTCTTT. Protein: CASSFGAGGSTEAFF.

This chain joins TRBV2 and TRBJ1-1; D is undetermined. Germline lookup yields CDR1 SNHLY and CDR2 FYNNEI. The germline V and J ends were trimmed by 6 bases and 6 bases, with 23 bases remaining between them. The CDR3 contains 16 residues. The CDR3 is CASRERHKGNVAEAFF. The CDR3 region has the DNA TGTGCCAGCAGGGAGAGGCACAAAGGGAACGTCGCTGAAGCTTTCTTT.

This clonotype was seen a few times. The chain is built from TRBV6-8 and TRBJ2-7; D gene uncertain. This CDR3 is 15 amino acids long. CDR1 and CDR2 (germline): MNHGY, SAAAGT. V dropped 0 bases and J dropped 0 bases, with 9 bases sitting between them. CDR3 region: CASSYSGRSSYEQYF. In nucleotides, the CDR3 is TGTGCCAGCAGTTACTCCGGGCGCAGCTCCTACGAGCAGTACTTC.

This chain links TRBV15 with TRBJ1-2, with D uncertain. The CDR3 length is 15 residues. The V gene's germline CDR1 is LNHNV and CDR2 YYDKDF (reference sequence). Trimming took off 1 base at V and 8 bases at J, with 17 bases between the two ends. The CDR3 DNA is TGTGCCACCAGCAGAGTTGGGTCAGGCACCGACGGCTACACCTTC. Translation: CATSRVGSGTDGYTF.

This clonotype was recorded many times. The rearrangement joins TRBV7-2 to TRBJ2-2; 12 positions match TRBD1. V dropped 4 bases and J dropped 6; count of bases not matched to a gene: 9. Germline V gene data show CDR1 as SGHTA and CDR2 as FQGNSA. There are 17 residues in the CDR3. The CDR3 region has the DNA TGTGCCAGCAGCTCTTTACCGGGACAGGGGGCGGCCGGGGAGCTGTTTTTT. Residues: CASSSLPGQGAAGELFF.

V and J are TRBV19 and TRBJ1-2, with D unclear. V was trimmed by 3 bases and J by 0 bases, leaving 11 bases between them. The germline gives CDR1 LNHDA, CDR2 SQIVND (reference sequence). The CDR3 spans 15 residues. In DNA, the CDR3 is TGTGCCAGTAGTATGTTAGTGTCAGCTAACTATGGCTACACCTTC. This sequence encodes CASSMLVSANYGYTF.

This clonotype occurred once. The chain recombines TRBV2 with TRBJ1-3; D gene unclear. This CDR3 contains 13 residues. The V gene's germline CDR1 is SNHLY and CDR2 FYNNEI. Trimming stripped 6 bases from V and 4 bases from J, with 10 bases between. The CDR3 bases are TGTGCCAGCAGGAGGGCGCAGGGAAACACCATATATTTT. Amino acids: CASRRAQGNTIYF.

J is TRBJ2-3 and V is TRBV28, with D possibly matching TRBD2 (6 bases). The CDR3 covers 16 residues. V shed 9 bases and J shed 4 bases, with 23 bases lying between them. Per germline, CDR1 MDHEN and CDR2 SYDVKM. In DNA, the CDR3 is TGTGCCAGTCCTGAGGCGGCTAGCGCGCTCGCAGATACGCAGTATTTT. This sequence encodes CASPEAASALADTQYF.

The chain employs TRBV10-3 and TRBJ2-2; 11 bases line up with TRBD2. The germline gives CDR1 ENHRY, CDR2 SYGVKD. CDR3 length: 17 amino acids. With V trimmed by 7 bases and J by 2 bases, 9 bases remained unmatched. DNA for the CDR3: TGTGCCATCACCAGCACTAGCGGGGGCATTAACACCGGGGAGCTGTTTTTT. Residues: CAITSTSGGINTGELFF.

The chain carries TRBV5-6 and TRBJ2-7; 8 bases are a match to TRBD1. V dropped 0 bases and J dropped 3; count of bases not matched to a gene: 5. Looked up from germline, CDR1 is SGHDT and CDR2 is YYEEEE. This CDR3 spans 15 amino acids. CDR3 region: CASSLGQGQLYEQYF. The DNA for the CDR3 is TGTGCCAGCAGCTTGGGACAGGGGCAGCTCTACGAGCAGTACTTC.

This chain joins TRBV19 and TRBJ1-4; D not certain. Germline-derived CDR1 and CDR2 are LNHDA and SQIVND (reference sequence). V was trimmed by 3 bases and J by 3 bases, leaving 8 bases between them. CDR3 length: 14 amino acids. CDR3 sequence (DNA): TGTGCCAGTAGTATTTGGGGAGCTAATGAAAAACTGTTTTTT. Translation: CASSIWGANEKLFF.

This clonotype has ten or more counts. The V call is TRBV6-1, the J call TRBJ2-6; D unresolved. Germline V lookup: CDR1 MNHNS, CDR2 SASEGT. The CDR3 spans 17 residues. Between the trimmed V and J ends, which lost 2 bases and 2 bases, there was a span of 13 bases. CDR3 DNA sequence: TGTGCCAGCAGTGAACGAGTGGTCCAGACTGGGGCCAACGTCCTGACTTTC. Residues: CASSERVVQTGANVLTF.

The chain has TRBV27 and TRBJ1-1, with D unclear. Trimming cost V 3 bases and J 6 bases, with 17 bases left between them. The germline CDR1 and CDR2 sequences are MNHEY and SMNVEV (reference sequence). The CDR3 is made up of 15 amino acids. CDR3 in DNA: TGTGCCAGCAGTTTGGGTGGCGGGGTCGGCCCTGAAGCTTTCTTT. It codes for CASSLGGGVGPEAFF.

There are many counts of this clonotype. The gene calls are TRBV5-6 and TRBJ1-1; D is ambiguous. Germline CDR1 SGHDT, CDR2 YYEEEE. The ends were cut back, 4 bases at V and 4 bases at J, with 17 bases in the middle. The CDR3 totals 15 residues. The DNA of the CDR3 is TGTGCCAGCAGCCAGTTCGTCGAGGAACTCACTGAAGCTTTCTTT. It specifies CASSQFVEELTEAFF.

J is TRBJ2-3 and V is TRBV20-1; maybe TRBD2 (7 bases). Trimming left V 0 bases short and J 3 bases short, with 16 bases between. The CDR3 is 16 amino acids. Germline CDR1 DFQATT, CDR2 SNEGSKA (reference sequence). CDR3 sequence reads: CSAREFTRGGTDTQYF. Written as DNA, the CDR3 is TGCAGTGCTAGAGAATTTACGAGGGGGGGGACAGATACGCAGTATTTT.

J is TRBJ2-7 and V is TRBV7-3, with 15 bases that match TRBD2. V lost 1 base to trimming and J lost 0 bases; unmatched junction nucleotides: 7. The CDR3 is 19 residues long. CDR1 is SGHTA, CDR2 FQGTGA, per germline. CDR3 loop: CASSLKGGLAGGSSYEQYF. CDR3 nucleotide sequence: TGTGCCAGCAGCTTAAAAGGGGGACTAGCGGGGGGAAGCTCCTACGAGCAGTACTTC.

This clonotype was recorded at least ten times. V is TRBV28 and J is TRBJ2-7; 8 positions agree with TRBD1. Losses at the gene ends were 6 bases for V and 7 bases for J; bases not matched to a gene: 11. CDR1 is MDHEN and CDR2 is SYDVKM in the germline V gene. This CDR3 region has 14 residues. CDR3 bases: TGTGCCAGCAGAGAGGCAGGGGGCGCGGATGAGCAGTACTTC. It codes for CASREAGGADEQYF.

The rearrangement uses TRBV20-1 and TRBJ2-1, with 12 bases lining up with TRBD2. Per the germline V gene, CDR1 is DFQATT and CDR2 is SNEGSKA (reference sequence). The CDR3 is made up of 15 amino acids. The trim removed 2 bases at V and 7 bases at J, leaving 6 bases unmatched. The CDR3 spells CSARSSGGALNEQFF. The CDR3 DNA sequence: TGCAGTGCTAGATCTAGCGGGGGGGCCTTGAATGAGCAGTTCTTC.

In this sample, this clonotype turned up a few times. CDR3 DNA sequence: TGTGCCAGCAGCTTGGAAGACAGGGGATTCTCCTACGAGCAGTACTTC. It translates to CASSLEDRGFSYEQYF. The J gene is TRBJ2-7, the V gene TRBV5-6; 8 bases align to TRBD1. The CDR3 loop spans 16 amino acids. Germline V gene sequence: CDR1 SGHDT, CDR2 YYEEEE. The J segment lost 0 bases and the V segment lost 0 bases, leaving 5 bases of the junction unmatched.

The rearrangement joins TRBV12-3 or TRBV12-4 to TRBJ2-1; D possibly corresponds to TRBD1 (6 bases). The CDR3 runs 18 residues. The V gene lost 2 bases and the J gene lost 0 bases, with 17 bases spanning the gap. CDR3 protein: CASSLYRLGQSSYNEQFF. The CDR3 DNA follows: TGTGCCAGCAGTTTATATCGACTTGGACAGAGCTCCTACAATGAGCAGTTCTTC.

For the CDR3, the DNA is TGTGCCAGCAGCTTAGGAGGGGGCCGCTCCTATAATTCACCCCTCCACTTT. Protein: CASSLGGGRSYNSPLHF. The V gene is TRBV7-2, the J gene TRBJ1-6; 7 nucleotides line up with TRBD1. The CDR3 spans 17 residues. Germline V gives CDR1 SGHTA, CDR2 FQGNSA. The trim removed 1 base at V and 0 bases at J, leaving 3 bases unmatched.

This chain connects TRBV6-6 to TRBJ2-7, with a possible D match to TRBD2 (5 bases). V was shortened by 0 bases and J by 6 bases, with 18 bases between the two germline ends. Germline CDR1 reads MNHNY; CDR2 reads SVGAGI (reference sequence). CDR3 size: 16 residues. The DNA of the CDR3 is TGTGCCAGCAGTTACTCGAAGAACCCGAGGGCTAGCGAGCAGTACTTC. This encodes CASSYSKNPRASEQYF.

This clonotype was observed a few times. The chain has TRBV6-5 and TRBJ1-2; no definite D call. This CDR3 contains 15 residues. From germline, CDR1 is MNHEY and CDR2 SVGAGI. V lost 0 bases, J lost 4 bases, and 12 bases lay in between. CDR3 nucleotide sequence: TGTGCCAGCAGTTACTCCGAAAACCCTAGCTATGGCTACACCTTC. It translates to CASSYSENPSYGYTF.

CDR3 protein: CASRTNLPDRVGGYYTF. CDR3 coding DNA: TGTGCCAGCAGAACAAACCTTCCGGACAGGGTAGGAGGCTACTACACCTTC. V gene TRBV6-5 combines with J gene TRBJ1-2; TRBD1 aligns across 8 bases. Germline-derived CDR1 and CDR2 are MNHEY and SVGAGI. The CDR3 totals 17 residues. Trimming removed 6 bases from V and 10 bases from J; junction bases left unmatched: 22.

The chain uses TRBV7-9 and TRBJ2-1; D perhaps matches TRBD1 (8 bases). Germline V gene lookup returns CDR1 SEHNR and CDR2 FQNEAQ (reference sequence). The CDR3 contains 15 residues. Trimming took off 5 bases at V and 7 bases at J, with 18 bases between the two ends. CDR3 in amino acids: CASSTTGDYLNEQFF. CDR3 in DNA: TGTGCCAGCAGCACGACAGGGGACTATTTGAATGAGCAGTTCTTC.

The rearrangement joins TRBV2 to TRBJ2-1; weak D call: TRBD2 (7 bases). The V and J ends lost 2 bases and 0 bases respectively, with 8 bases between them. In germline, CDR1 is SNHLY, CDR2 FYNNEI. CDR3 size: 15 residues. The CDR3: CASSERGGSYNEQFF. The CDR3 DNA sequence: TGTGCCAGCAGTGAAAGGGGGGGCTCCTACAATGAGCAGTTCTTC.

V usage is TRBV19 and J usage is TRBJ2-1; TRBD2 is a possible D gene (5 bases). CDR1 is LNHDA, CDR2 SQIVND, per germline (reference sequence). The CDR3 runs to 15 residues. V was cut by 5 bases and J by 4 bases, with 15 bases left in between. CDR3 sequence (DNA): TGTGCCAGTAGTCCAAGACGGGAACCTTACAATGAGCAGTTCTTC. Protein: CASSPRREPYNEQFF.

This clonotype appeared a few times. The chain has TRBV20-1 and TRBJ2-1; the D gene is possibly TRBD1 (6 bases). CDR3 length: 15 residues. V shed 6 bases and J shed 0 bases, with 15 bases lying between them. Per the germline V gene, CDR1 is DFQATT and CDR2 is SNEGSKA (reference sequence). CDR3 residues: CSAAKGVSSYNEQFF. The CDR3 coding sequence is TGCAGTGCAGCCAAGGGGGTCAGCTCCTACAATGAGCAGTTCTTC.

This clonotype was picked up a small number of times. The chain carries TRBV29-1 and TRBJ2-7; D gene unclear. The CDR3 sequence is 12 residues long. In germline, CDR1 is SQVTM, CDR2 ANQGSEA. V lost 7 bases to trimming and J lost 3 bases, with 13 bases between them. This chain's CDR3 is CSAEFDRYEQYF. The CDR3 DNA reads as TGCAGCGCCGAATTTGACCGCTACGAGCAGTACTTC.